The clone carrying this T cell receptor (beta chain) was counted once. Its target is unknown. The data were obtained in a study of early T cells in non-severe SARS-CoV-2 infection. Study context: Sequencing of bulk RNA from unsorted whole blood was done, without chain pairing.

Tagging with unique molecular identifiers was applied to individual cDNA molecules. TCRdb called the 5' RACE reads again in MiXCR, with one record for every CDR3 protein. Here the sample spans fewer than 35,000 distinct CDR3 sequences, 9% being singletons. Study observations and caveats: Matching results from VDJdb favored anti-spike CD8 responses, leaving private and CD4 specificities undetected.

Trimming removed 1 base at V and 4 bases at J, with 7 bases between. Per the germline V gene, CDR1 is ENHRY and CDR2 is SYGVKD. The CDR3 runs 13 residues. The TCR sequence derives from an adult who was a healthcare worker with PCR-confirmed SARS-CoV-2 infection or an uninfected control (not recorded which). The sample taken for sequencing was whole blood. This chain uses TRBV10-3 with TRBJ2-5; D gene uncertain. The CDR3, as DNA: TGTGCCATCAGTGAGTTTACGGGAGAGACCCAGTACTTC. Residues: CAISEFTGETQYF.